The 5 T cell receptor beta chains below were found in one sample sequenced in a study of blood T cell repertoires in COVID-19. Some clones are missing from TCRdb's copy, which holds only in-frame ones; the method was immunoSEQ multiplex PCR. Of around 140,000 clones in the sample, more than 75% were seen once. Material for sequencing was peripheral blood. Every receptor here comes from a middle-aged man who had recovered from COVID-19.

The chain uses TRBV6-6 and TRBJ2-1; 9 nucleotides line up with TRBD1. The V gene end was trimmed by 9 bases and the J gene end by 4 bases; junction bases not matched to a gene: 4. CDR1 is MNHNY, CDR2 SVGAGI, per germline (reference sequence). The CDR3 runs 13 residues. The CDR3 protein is CASRDREYNEQFF. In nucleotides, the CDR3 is TGTGCCAGTCGGGACAGGGAATACAATGAGCAGTTCTTC.

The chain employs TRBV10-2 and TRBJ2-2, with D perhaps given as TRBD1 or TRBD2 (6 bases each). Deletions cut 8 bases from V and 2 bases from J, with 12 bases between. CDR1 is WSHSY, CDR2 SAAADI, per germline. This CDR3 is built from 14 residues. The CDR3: CASRAGHNTGELFF. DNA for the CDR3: TGCGCCAGCCGTGCGGGACACAACACCGGGGAGCTGTTTTTT.

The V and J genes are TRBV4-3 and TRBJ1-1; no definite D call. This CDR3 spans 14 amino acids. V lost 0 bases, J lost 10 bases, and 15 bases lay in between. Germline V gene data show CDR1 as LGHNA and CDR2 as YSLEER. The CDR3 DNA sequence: TGCGCCAGCAGCCAAGATATCGGGGTACGGGTAGCTTTCTTT. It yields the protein CASSQDIGVRVAFF.

CDR3 DNA: TGTGCCAGCGGCCAAAGCACAGATACGCAGTATTTT. It specifies CASGQSTDTQYF. The genes are TRBV13 and TRBJ2-3; no clear D. V lost 8 bases to trimming and J lost 0 bases, with 6 bases between them. The CDR3 has 12 residues. Germline assignment: CDR1 PRHDT and CDR2 FYEKMQ (reference sequence).

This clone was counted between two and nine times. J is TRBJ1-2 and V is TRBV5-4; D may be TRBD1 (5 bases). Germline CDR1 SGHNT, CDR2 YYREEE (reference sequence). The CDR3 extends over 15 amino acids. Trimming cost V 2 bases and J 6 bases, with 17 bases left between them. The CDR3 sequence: CASSLRGTGGDGYTF. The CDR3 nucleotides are TGTGCCAGCAGCTTAAGGGGCACCGGGGGGGATGGCTACACCTTC.